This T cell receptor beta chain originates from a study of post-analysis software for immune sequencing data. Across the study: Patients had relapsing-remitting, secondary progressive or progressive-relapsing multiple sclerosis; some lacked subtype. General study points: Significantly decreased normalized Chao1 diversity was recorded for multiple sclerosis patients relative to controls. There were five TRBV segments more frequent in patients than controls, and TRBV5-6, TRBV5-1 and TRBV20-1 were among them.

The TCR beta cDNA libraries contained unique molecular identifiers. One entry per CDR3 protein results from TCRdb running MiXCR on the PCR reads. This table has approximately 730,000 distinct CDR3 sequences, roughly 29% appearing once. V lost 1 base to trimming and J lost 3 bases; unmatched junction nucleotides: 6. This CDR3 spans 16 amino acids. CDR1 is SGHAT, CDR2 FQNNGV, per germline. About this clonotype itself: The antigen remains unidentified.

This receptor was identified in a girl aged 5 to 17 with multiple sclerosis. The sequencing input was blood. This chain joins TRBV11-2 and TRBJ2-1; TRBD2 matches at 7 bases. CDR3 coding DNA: TGTGCCAGCAGCTTAGGACTAGCCGAAGACTACAATGAGCAGTTCTTC. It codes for CASSLGLAEDYNEQFF.